Shown below are 26 T cell receptor beta chains from a single sample sequenced in a study of response to subunit inactivated influenza vaccine. TCRdb re-derived calls from the RT-PCR reads in MiXCR, one entry per CDR3 protein. The sample gives hundreds of thousands of distinct CDR3 sequences, about 15% of which show up once; around 10% is in the top ten. This specimen was PBMCs from blood, taken about 13 days after vaccination. The receptors derive from a man aged 50 or older who received an inactivated influenza vaccine.

J is TRBJ2-7 and V is TRBV7-2; 7 nucleotides align to TRBD1. The CDR3 totals 16 residues. In germline, CDR1 is SGHTA, CDR2 FQGNSA. V lost 5 bases, J lost 0 bases, and 10 bases stayed unmatched. The CDR3 DNA reads as TGTGCCAGCAGCCTTCGGACAGGTTTACCCTCCTACGAGCAGTACTTC. It specifies CASSLRTGLPSYEQYF.

This rearrangement joins TRBV14 to TRBJ2-1; 14 bases fit TRBD2. Trimming removed 2 bases from V and 4 bases from J; junction bases left unmatched: 4. The CDR3 has 17 amino acids. Germline CDR1 reads SGHDN; CDR2 reads FVKESK. CDR3 nucleotide sequence: TGTGCCAGCAGCCAAATAAGGACTAGCGGGGGGTACAATGAGCAGTTCTTC. This encodes CASSQIRTSGGYNEQFF.

In its sample, this clonotype was seen a few times. CDR3 sequence reads: CASSLAGGSYHEQYF. The CDR3 nucleotides read TGCGCCAGCAGCTTGGCAGGGGGCAGTTATCATGAGCAGTACTTC. This chain joins TRBV5-1 and TRBJ2-7; 8 nucleotides agree with TRBD1. The CDR3 runs 15 residues. V shed 0 bases, J shed 7 bases, and the junction held 9 bases outside the gene matches. CDR1 SGHRS and CDR2 YFSETQ come from the germline V gene.

The V call is TRBV7-2, the J call TRBJ1-2; D is ambiguous. CDR1 SGHTA and CDR2 FQGNSA come from the germline V gene. CDR3 length equals 16 residues. Trimming removed 1 base at V and 3 bases at J, with 15 bases between. CDR3 in DNA: TGTGCCAGCAGCTTAGAAATAGGGAGGTATGACTATGGCTACACCTTC. This sequence encodes CASSLEIGRYDYGYTF.

The J gene is TRBJ1-5, the V gene TRBV28, with D maybe TRBD1 (6 bases). This CDR3 has 17 residues. Germline CDR1 reads MDHEN; CDR2 reads SYDVKM. Trimming stripped 3 bases from V and 5 bases from J, with 20 bases between. CDR3 nucleotide sequence: TGTGCCAGCAGTTTGGGTGGCTGGGGGCGCATCGATCAGCCCCAGCATTTT. This translates into CASSLGGWGRIDQPQHF.

As regards this clonotype: One base away lies a much larger clone, so this may be a sequencing read error. The rearrangement joins TRBV6-2 or TRBV6-3 to TRBJ2-6; D may be TRBD1 or TRBD2 (5 bases each). This CDR3 contains 14 residues. Germline CDR1 reads MNHEY; CDR2 reads SVGEGT. The DNA for the CDR3 is TGTGCCAGCCGGTTTGACTCTGGGGGCAACGTCCTGACTTTC. Translation: CASRFDSGGNVLTF.

This clonotype was seen more than once but under ten times. As DNA, the CDR3 is TGTGCCAGCAGCCCCTATCTAGCAGACAATGAGCAGTTCTTC. Translated: CASSPYLADNEQFF. The rearrangement uses TRBV7-2 and TRBJ2-1, with D tentatively TRBD2 (5 bases). This CDR3 spans 14 amino acids. V was shortened by 5 bases and J by 5 bases, with 13 bases between the two germline ends. Germline loops: CDR1 SGHTA, CDR2 FQGNSA.

This clonotype has just a few counts. J is TRBJ2-2 and V is TRBV12-3 or TRBV12-4; TRBD2 is a possible D gene (5 bases). Trimming shortened V by 7 bases and J by 1 base, and 10 bases separated the two germline ends. This CDR3 region has 14 residues. CDR3: CASNLRVNTGELFF. The CDR3 DNA follows: TGTGCCAGCAACCTGCGGGTGAACACCGGGGAGCTGTTTTTT.

A few counts support this clonotype. The chain recombines TRBV4-2 with TRBJ2-5; no definite D call. Trimming cost V 3 bases and J 5 bases, with 19 bases left between them. This CDR3 region has 16 residues. Germline CDR1 LGHNA, CDR2 YNFKEQ. CDR3 bases: TGTGCCAGCAGCCAGGACGGGCTACTAAGTAGGGAGACCCAGTACTTC. Translated: CASSQDGLLSRETQYF.

This clonotype has more than one count but fewer than ten. A junction end diverges from the germline sequence, so it may reflect a read error. The gene calls are TRBV7-7 and TRBJ2-1, with D unresolved. From germline, CDR1 is SSHAT and CDR2 FNYEAQ (reference sequence). The CDR3 has 13 amino acids. CDR3 DNA: TGTGCTAGCAGCTTCCTCCCCGAGAGTGAGCAGTTCTTC. Its protein is CASSFLPESEQFF.

This clonotype was detected a few times. The CDR3: CASGKPQETQYF. The CDR3 DNA reads as TGTGCCAGTGGGAAGCCCCAAGAGACCCAGTACTTC. This chain joins TRBV19 and TRBJ2-5; the D is unclear. V was trimmed by 8 bases and J by 1 base, leaving 8 bases between them. CDR3 length: 12 amino acids. Germline assignment: CDR1 LNHDA and CDR2 SQIVND (reference sequence).

V is TRBV20-1 and J is TRBJ1-5; TRBD1 aligns across 10 bases. There are 12 residues in the CDR3. The junction had 1 base not matched to a gene; V was cut back by 6 bases and J by 5 bases. Germline CDR1 and CDR2: DFQATT and SNEGSKA (reference sequence). For the CDR3, the DNA is TGCAGTGCCGGGACAGGGGATCAGCCCCAGCATTTT. Encoded protein: CSAGTGDQPQHF.

This clonotype occurred a few times. The V call is TRBV20-1, the J call TRBJ1-5, with no clear D. Germline assignment: CDR1 DFQATT and CDR2 SNEGSKA (reference sequence). V was cut by 0 bases and J by 9 bases, with 12 bases left in between. This CDR3 spans 13 amino acids. The CDR3 bases are TGCAGTGCTAGAGACACAGTGAATGGGCCCCAGCATTTT. Its protein product is CSARDTVNGPQHF.

This clonotype appeared a few times. The chain combines TRBV5-1 with TRBJ2-3, with no clear D. Per germline, CDR1 SGHRS and CDR2 YFSETQ. CDR3 length: 14 amino acids. Between the trimmed V and J ends, which lost 1 base and 2 bases, there was a span of 8 bases. The CDR3 is CASSLTWVTDTQYF. In DNA form, the CDR3 reads TGCGCCAGCAGCTTGACGTGGGTCACAGATACGCAGTATTTT.

This clonotype was found a few times. J is TRBJ1-1 and V is TRBV29-1; D is uncertain. In germline, CDR1 is SQVTM, CDR2 ANQGSEA. CDR3 length equals 11 residues. V was clipped by 4 bases and J by 1 base, with 4 bases between them. The chain's CDR3 is CSVVGNTEAFF. The CDR3 region has the DNA TGCAGCGTTGTGGGGAACACTGAAGCTTTCTTT.

This chain links TRBV30 with TRBJ2-3, with TRBD2 identical over 8 bases. The CDR3 covers 15 residues. Germline-derived CDR1 and CDR2 are GTSNPN and SVGIG (reference sequence). Trimming took 1 base from V and 2 from J; bases not matched to a gene: 5. CDR3 loop: CAWSERGGFTDTQYF. Written as DNA, the CDR3 is TGTGCCTGGAGTGAACGGGGGGGGTTCACAGATACGCAGTATTTT. The full variable domain, completed using reference TRBV30 and TRBJ2-3, is SQTIHQWPATLVQPVGSPLSLECTVEGTSNPNLYWYRQAAGRGLQLLFYSVGIGQISSEVPQNLSASRPQDRQFILSSKKLLLSDSGFYLCAWSERGGFTDTQYFGPGTRLTVL.

The chain carries TRBV12-3 or TRBV12-4 and TRBJ1-5; tentative D call: TRBD1 (5 bases). V lost 2 bases to trimming and J lost 7 bases, with 12 bases between them. CDR3 length equals 14 residues. The CDR3 is CASSLSGDSQPQHF. The CDR3 DNA follows: TGTGCCAGCAGTTTAAGTGGGGACTCACAGCCCCAGCATTTT.

This chain links TRBV19 with TRBJ2-5; 8 nucleotides line up with TRBD1. V lost 10 bases and J lost 5; bases outside the gene matches: 9. The CDR3 is 13 amino acids. Per germline, CDR1 LNHDA and CDR2 SQIVND (reference sequence). CDR3 region: CATKQGEWETQYF. The CDR3 DNA reads TGTGCCACAAAACAGGGGGAGTGGGAGACCCAGTACTTC.

The rearrangement links TRBV7-8 to TRBJ2-7; the D is unclear. The V gene's germline CDR1 is SGHVS and CDR2 FQNEAQ. Trimming removed 1 base from V and 6 bases from J, with 7 bases in between. This CDR3 contains 12 residues. In DNA form, the CDR3 reads TGTGCCAGCAGCTTAGTTAACCTCGAGCAGTACTTC. Protein sequence: CASSLVNLEQYF.

The chain carries TRBV20-1 and TRBJ2-5, with D unresolved. CDR1 is DFQATT and CDR2 is SNEGSKA in the germline V gene (reference sequence). V dropped 2 bases and J dropped 7 bases, with 20 bases sitting between them. This CDR3 comprises 15 residues. In nucleotides, the CDR3 is TGCAGTGCTAGACACCTCAGAGAAATTGGCGGGACCCAGTACTTC. Translation gives CSARHLREIGGTQYF.

The rearrangement uses TRBV7-2 and TRBJ2-7; tentative D call: TRBD2 (6 bases). Per germline, CDR1 SGHTA and CDR2 FQGNSA. Trimming pared 5 bases from V and 5 bases from J, leaving 13 bases between. CDR3 length equals 13 residues. CDR3 loop: CASSIRGAHEQYF. Here the CDR3 DNA reads TGTGCCAGCAGCATCCGCGGGGCCCACGAGCAGTACTTC.

This clonotype was counted only a few times. V is TRBV29-1 and J is TRBJ2-1, with D possibly TRBD2 on 6 matching bases. The germline gives CDR1 SQVTM, CDR2 ANQGSEA. V lost 7 bases, J lost 3 bases, and 10 bases lay in between. The CDR3 runs to 12 residues. CDR3 residues: CSGGTDYNEQFF. The CDR3 DNA sequence: TGCAGCGGAGGGACTGACTACAATGAGCAGTTCTTC.

The rearrangement uses TRBV6-1 and TRBJ2-5, with 8 bases aligning to TRBD1. V gave up 7 bases and J gave up 5 bases; unmatched junction bases: 9. The CDR3 sequence is 14 residues long. Germline values: CDR1 MNHNS, CDR2 SASEGT. The DNA of the CDR3 is TGTGCCAGCAAGGACCAGGGGGCGAAGGAGACCCAGTACTTC. Its translation: CASKDQGAKETQYF.

The J gene is TRBJ2-7, the V gene TRBV2; the D gene is possibly TRBD2 (6 bases). V lost 7 bases, J lost 3 bases, and 19 bases lay in between. The CDR3 sequence is 15 residues long. Germline CDR1 reads SNHLY; CDR2 reads FYNNEI. In DNA form, the CDR3 reads TGTGCCAGCATTCCACGGAGGGACTCCCACTACGAGCAGTACTTC. Amino acids: CASIPRRDSHYEQYF.

The CDR3 DNA reads as TGTGCCAGCAGCCAATCAGGGGGTAAGCAGTACTTC. This gives the protein CASSQSGGKQYF. The chain has TRBV3-1 and TRBJ2-7; TRBD1 aligns across 7 bases. The CDR3 runs to 12 residues. V shed 2 bases, J shed 8 bases, and the junction held 3 bases outside the gene matches. CDR1 is LGHDT, CDR2 YNNKEL, per germline (reference sequence).

This clonotype has just a few counts. The chain recombines TRBV15 with TRBJ2-1; D possibly corresponds to TRBD1 (5 bases). The CDR3 has 16 residues. V gave up 0 bases and J gave up 8 bases, with 17 bases separating them. Germline V lookup: CDR1 LNHNV, CDR2 YYDKDF (reference sequence). CDR3 sequence (DNA): TGTGCCACCAGCAGAGATAATATAGGGGCTATATATGAGCAGTTCTTC. Its protein product is CATSRDNIGAIYEQFF.